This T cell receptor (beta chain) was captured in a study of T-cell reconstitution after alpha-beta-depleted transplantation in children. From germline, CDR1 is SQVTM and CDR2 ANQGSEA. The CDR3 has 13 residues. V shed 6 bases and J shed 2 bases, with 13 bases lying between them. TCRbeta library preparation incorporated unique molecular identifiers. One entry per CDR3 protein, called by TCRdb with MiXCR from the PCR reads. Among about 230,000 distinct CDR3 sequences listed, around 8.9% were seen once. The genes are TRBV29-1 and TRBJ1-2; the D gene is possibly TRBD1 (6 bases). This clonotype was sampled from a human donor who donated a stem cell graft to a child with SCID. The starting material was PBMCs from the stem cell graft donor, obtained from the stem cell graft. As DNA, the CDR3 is TGCAGCGTCACTACAGGGACAAACTATGGCTACACCTTC. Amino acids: CSVTTGTNYGYTF.